A single T cell receptor beta chain is shown here with its context. Its antigen is not identified. CDR3 size: 11 residues. The germline V and J ends were trimmed by 6 bases and 4 bases, with 7 bases remaining between them. Looked up from germline, CDR1 is MNHEY and CDR2 is SMNVEV (reference sequence). PCR amplification relied on 60 Vbeta primers (plus 13 Jbeta primers). The data were produced by immunoSEQ multiplex PCR, yet TCRdb's version contains in-frame clones alone and is incomplete. Of roughly 80,000 clones in the sample, about 81% were seen once. The data were taken from a study of cytomegalovirus exposure and HLA in healthy donors. Study-level points and caveats: Researchers reported in a later analysis that a missense DCLRE1C variant was tied to TCR beta V- and J-gene trimming.

The genes are TRBV27 and TRBJ2-7, with a tentative D call TRBD1 (6 bases). Sequences were obtained from PBMCs. The TCR originated in a woman in her forties or fifties in good health and CMV-seronegative. This CDR3 reads CASSRGYEQYF. CDR3 DNA sequence: TGTGCCAGCAGCAGGGGTTACGAGCAGTACTTC.